This T cell receptor beta chain was obtained from a study of blood T cell repertoires in COVID-19. Germline V gene data show CDR1 as ENHRY and CDR2 as SYGVKD. The V and J ends lost 3 bases and 0 bases respectively, with 8 bases between them. CDR3 length: 14 residues. Recovered Cohort 3 donors showed two negative PCRs, clearance, or symptom resolution. The table came from immunoSEQ multiplex PCR; TCRdb's copy has only in-frame clones and leaves some out. The sample comprises approximately 240,000 clones, over 80% of which are singletons, and around 1.8% rests with the top ten. This receptor was identified in a young woman who had recovered from COVID-19. Sequenced: PBMCs or T cells enriched from blood (not recorded which). V and J are TRBV10-3 and TRBJ1-1, with D possibly being TRBD1 (5 bases). The CDR3 DNA reads as TGTGCCATCAGTGATGTAGGGGTGAACACTGAAGCTTTCTTT. Translation: CAISDVGVNTEAFF.